A single sample is the source of the 15 T cell receptor beta chains below, sequenced in a study of shared clonotypes between healthy human individuals. Data came from immunoSEQ multiplex PCR; TCRdb stores just in-frame clones and leaves some out. The sample records about 490,000 clones, around 80% being singletons. Sequencing used PBMCs. These receptors all come from a woman between 40 and 55 years old in good health. Some clones in this sample may be carry-over from other donors' samples.

The rearrangement links TRBV7-8 to TRBJ2-7, with D unresolved. CDR3 length equals 11 residues. The V end was cut by 5 bases, the J end by 4 bases, with 6 bases between. Germline values: CDR1 SGHVS, CDR2 FQNEAQ. The CDR3: CASSAQYEQYF. The CDR3, as DNA: TGTGCCAGCAGCGCACAATACGAGCAGTACTTC.

The V and J genes are TRBV18 and TRBJ2-1; 11 bases fit TRBD2. CDR1 is KGHSH and CDR2 is LQKENI in the germline V gene. The CDR3 has 14 residues. J lost 4 bases, V lost 5 bases, and 1 base had no gene match. The CDR3 sequence: CASSTSGRYNEQFF. The CDR3 nucleotides are TGTGCCAGCTCAACTAGCGGGAGATACAATGAGCAGTTCTTC.

This clone has more than one count but fewer than ten. The CDR3 nucleotides read TGTGCCACCAGCAGGGACCTGACAGGGGATGGCTACACCTTC. Its translation: CATSRDLTGDGYTF. The chain has TRBV15 and TRBJ1-2; 8 positions match TRBD1. Unmatched junction bases numbered 6, after V lost 3 bases and J lost 6 bases. This CDR3 comprises 14 residues. CDR1 is LNHNV, CDR2 YYDKDF, per germline (reference sequence).

As concerns this clone: Other DNA sequences within the sample encode an identical CDR3. The chain recombines TRBV6-5 with TRBJ2-2, with D uncertain. CDR3 size: 13 residues. Trimming left V 7 bases short and J 6 bases short, with 12 bases between. Germline V CDR1 and CDR2: MNHEY, SVGAGI. The CDR3 protein is CASTLGFPGELFF. The CDR3, as DNA: TGTGCCAGCACGCTGGGGTTCCCCGGGGAGCTGTTTTTT.

The chain employs TRBV27 and TRBJ1-2; the D gene is possibly TRBD1 (5 bases). Germline V gene lookup returns CDR1 MNHEY and CDR2 SMNVEV (reference sequence). V was trimmed by 4 bases and J by 2 bases, leaving 8 bases between them. The CDR3 runs to 13 residues. CDR3 protein: CASSSQENYGYTF. Written as DNA, the CDR3 is TGTGCCAGCAGTTCACAGGAAAACTATGGCTACACCTTC.

On this clone: A read error is possible here, since a much larger clone lies one base away. In the same sample, other DNA sequences code for this CDR3. The rearrangement joins TRBV12-5 to TRBJ2-2, with D possibly TRBD2 on 5 matching bases. The germline V and J ends were trimmed by 6 bases and 3 bases, with 8 bases remaining between them. Germline V gene data show CDR1 as LGHNT and CDR2 as FRNRAP. CDR3 length: 13 residues. Written as DNA, the CDR3 is TGTGCTAGTGGCACGGGGTACACCGGGGAGCTGTTTTTT. Protein: CASGTGYTGELFF.

The CDR3 region is CASSPSGSYEQFF. CDR3 coding DNA: TGTGCCAGCAGCCCTAGCGGGAGCTATGAGCAGTTCTTC. The chain has TRBV7-3 and TRBJ2-1; 10 bases are shared with TRBD2. V was clipped by 5 bases and J by 8 bases; unmatched bases: 3. The germline CDR1 and CDR2 sequences are SGHTA and FQGTGA. This CDR3 is built from 13 residues.

This clone was seen ten or more times. The V call is TRBV28, the J call TRBJ2-5; perhaps TRBD2 as D (5 bases). The V gene lost 11 bases and the J gene lost 2 bases, with 18 bases spanning the gap. Per the germline V gene, CDR1 is MDHEN and CDR2 is SYDVKM. CDR3 size: 14 residues. The CDR3 DNA is TGTGCCCTCTCGATGGGAGATGGGCAAGAGACCCAGTACTTC. Translation: CALSMGDGQETQYF.

In this sample, this clone turned up many times. V is TRBV2 and J is TRBJ2-3; 9 nucleotides align to TRBD2. The CDR3 extends over 15 amino acids. Trimming removed 8 bases from V and 2 bases from J; junction bases left unmatched: 8. Germline lookup yields CDR1 SNHLY and CDR2 FYNNEI. CDR3 in amino acids: CASREREATTDTQYF. CDR3 DNA: TGTGCCAGCCGCGAGCGGGAGGCAACCACAGATACGCAGTATTTT.

The chain is built from TRBV6-1 and TRBJ1-2, with 9 bases that match TRBD1. CDR1 is MNHNS, CDR2 SASEGT, per germline. V lost 5 bases and J lost 8; bases outside the gene matches: 9. The CDR3 sequence is 14 residues long. The CDR3 here is CASSLQGARRGYTF. In DNA, the CDR3 is TGTGCCAGCAGTCTACAGGGGGCGCGTCGAGGCTACACCTTC.

J is TRBJ1-1 and V is TRBV6-6; the match to TRBD1 covers 9 bases. The CDR3 covers 14 residues. Germline V CDR1 and CDR2: MNHNY, SVGAGI (reference sequence). The ends lost 6 bases at V and 5 bases at J; junction bases unmatched: 7. The CDR3 region has the DNA TGTGCCAGCAGCCCGACAGGGGGTCGGACTGAAGCTTTCTTT. Amino acids: CASSPTGGRTEAFF.

The V gene is TRBV11-1, the J gene TRBJ2-7; D is possibly TRBD2 (7 bases). Trimming removed 5 bases from V and 0 bases from J, with 20 bases in between. The CDR3 spans 17 residues. CDR1 and CDR2 (germline): SGHAT, FQDESV (reference sequence). The CDR3: CASSGLRGGGNSYEQYF. CDR3 sequence (DNA): TGTGCCAGCAGCGGCCTTAGGGGGGGAGGCAACTCCTACGAGCAGTACTTC.

V usage is TRBV29-1 and J usage is TRBJ1-2; 8 bases are a match to TRBD1. V lost 6 bases and J lost 0; bases outside the gene matches: 3. Germline V gene sequence: CDR1 SQVTM, CDR2 ANQGSEA. This CDR3 region has 13 residues. Here the CDR3 DNA reads TGCAGCGTGGAGACAGGGGCTAACTATGGCTACACCTTC. Its protein is CSVETGANYGYTF.

There are many counts of this clone. This rearrangement joins TRBV6-1 to TRBJ2-7; D unresolved. The length of the CDR3 is 14 residues. From germline, CDR1 is MNHNS and CDR2 SASEGT. Trimming stripped 1 base from V and 2 bases from J, with 9 bases between. The CDR3 reads CASSEEGPTYEQYF. CDR3 nucleotides: TGTGCCAGCAGTGAAGAGGGCCCTACCTACGAGCAGTACTTC.

This clone was seen a single time. This chain connects TRBV30 to TRBJ2-1; D is undetermined. V shed 2 bases and J shed 10 bases, with 15 bases lying between them. The CDR3 is 13 residues long. Germline CDR1 is GTSNPN and CDR2 is SVGIG (reference sequence). The CDR3 loop is CAWSQTRNEEQFF. CDR3 sequence (DNA): TGTGCCTGGAGTCAGACACGGAACGAGGAGCAGTTCTTC.